This entry lists 9 T cell receptor beta chains sequenced from one sample in a study of patients and donors after allogeneic stem cell transplantation. Via MiXCR, TCRdb re-called the RT-PCR reads, giving one row per CDR3 protein. The data show some 960,000 distinct CDR3 sequences, approximately 18% seen once. Sequenced material: blood, either unsorted or a sorted T cell fraction (not recorded which). The receptors come from a human donor who was either an allogeneic HSCT recipient or a stem cell or donor lymphocyte infusion donor (not recorded which). It is not recorded whose cells these are; they may come from a transplant donor.

The chain has TRBV7-3 and TRBJ1-2; no reliable D call. Trimming took off 8 bases at V and 7 bases at J, with 14 bases between the two ends. This CDR3 is 12 amino acids long. Germline CDR1 and CDR2: SGHTA and FQGTGA. CDR3 region: CASGPADSGYTF. The CDR3, as DNA: TGTGCCAGCGGCCCGGCGGATTCTGGCTACACCTTC.

This clonotype occurred a few times. The chain links TRBV18 to TRBJ1-1; D might be TRBD1 (6 bases). Deletions cut 0 bases from V and 0 bases from J, with 11 bases between. The length of the CDR3 is 16 residues. Germline lookup yields CDR1 KGHSH and CDR2 LQKENI. The CDR3, as DNA: TGTGCCAGCTCACCACCGGGGACACTTTTGAACACTGAAGCTTTCTTT. Translation: CASSPPGTLLNTEAFF.

CDR3 coding DNA: TGTGCCAGCAGCCAAGATTCAAGGCGGGAGACCCATGAGCAGTTCTTC. As protein: CASSQDSRRETHEQFF. The rearrangement uses TRBV4-2 and TRBJ2-1; 7 positions match TRBD2. Germline CDR1 LGHNA, CDR2 YNFKEQ. V lost 0 bases, J lost 8 bases, and 10 bases stayed unmatched. The CDR3 is 16 residues long.

Only a few counts were recorded for this clonotype. The chain joins TRBV7-3 to TRBJ2-2; D unresolved. Trimming stripped 5 bases from V and 3 bases from J, with 7 bases between. The CDR3 is made up of 13 amino acids. Germline V gives CDR1 SGHTA, CDR2 FQGTGA. The CDR3 loop is CASSLRHTGELFF. Here the CDR3 DNA reads TGTGCCAGCAGCCTCAGACACACCGGGGAGCTGTTTTTT.

This chain links TRBV11-2 with TRBJ1-1; D possibly corresponds to TRBD1 (5 bases). V lost 0 bases, J lost 5 bases, and 16 bases lay in between. This CDR3 is built from 16 residues. Looked up from germline, CDR1 is SGHAT and CDR2 is FQNNGV. For the CDR3, the DNA is TGTGCCAGCAGCTTAGATCCTGGGGGTTTTGGGACTGAAGCTTTCTTT. This encodes CASSLDPGGFGTEAFF.

The V call is TRBV12-3 or TRBV12-4, the J call TRBJ2-3; 11 bases agree with TRBD2. Unmatched junction bases numbered 5, after V lost 10 bases and J lost 2 bases. CDR3 length: 14 residues. CDR3 nucleotides: TGTGCCACCCTGACTAGCGGGGTCACAGATACGCAGTATTTT. Translation: CATLTSGVTDTQYF.

The genes are TRBV2 and TRBJ2-2, with D unresolved. Germline V lookup: CDR1 SNHLY, CDR2 FYNNEI. The length of the CDR3 is 14 residues. Trimming shortened V by 4 bases and J by 1 base, and 7 bases separated the two germline ends. In DNA form, the CDR3 reads TGTGCCAGCAGTGCGCCGGTGAACACCGGGGAGCTGTTTTTT. It encodes CASSAPVNTGELFF.

The CDR3 DNA follows: TGTGCCAGCAGTTTGACTAGCCCCCAGTACTTC. It codes for CASSLTSPQYF. The V and J genes are TRBV12-3 or TRBV12-4 and TRBJ2-5; TRBD2 matches at 7 bases. V shed 3 bases and J 9 bases; nucleotides not matched to a gene: 1. The CDR3 has 11 amino acids.

This clonotype came up a few times. This chain joins TRBV2 and TRBJ1-2, with TRBD1 as a possible D gene (5 bases). This CDR3 comprises 13 residues. Germline V gene sequence: CDR1 SNHLY, CDR2 FYNNEI. Trimming stripped 9 bases from V and 3 bases from J, with 14 bases between. The CDR3 spells CARRWDGYYGYTF. The CDR3 DNA reads TGTGCCAGGCGTTGGGACGGATACTATGGCTACACCTTC.